This T cell receptor (beta chain) was captured in a study of blood T cells in healthy people across ages. General study results and limits: As age increased, TCR beta diversity per million T cells fell in a roughly linear fashion.

Next came a second PCR, run for about 6 to 12 cycles, which used a sample-barcoded 5' primer along with a J-beta primer mix. Sequencing recovered at least 3 million CDR3-containing paired-end reads from each sample. Via MiXCR, TCRdb re-called the 5' RACE reads, giving one row per CDR3 protein. The table shows over 600,000 distinct CDR3 sequences, with 45% to 70% occurring only once. Concerning this clonotype: What it recognizes is unknown.

Trimming removed 7 bases from V and 1 base from J, with 19 bases in between. Germline V gene lookup returns CDR1 SGHTA and CDR2 FQGNSA. This CDR3 has 16 amino acids. This chain links TRBV7-2 with TRBJ2-5; D gene ambiguous. The sample consisted of blood. This receptor was identified in a man in his forties in good health. The CDR3 region has the DNA TGTGCCAGCAACTCCGGACGCAATCTACCCCAAGAGACCCAGTACTTC. This gives the protein CASNSGRNLPQETQYF.